This T cell receptor beta chain comes out of a study of T cell responses to AZD1222 COVID-19 vaccine (dated by TCRdb to about 2021). Regarding the complete study: AZD1222 recipients whose second dose came at about 4 weeks and those whose second dose came at about 12 weeks were combined into one group, since spike-specific TCR depth and breadth did not differ between the two schedules. A total of 233 trial participants underwent TCR sequencing, of whom some 210 received two doses of AZD1222 and about 25 received two doses of the MenACWY control vaccine. Trial participants were enrolled by age into subgroups of 18-55, 56-69 and 70-plus years, and roughly 150, 30 and 60 TCR-sequenced participants, respectively, were included in these subgroups.

The intended sense of this specimen's time point label: baseline before first vaccination. The vaccinee samples were drawn from two UK trials, COV001 and COV002, one of which was a single-blind randomized controlled phase 2/3 trial testing AZD1222 (ChAdOx1 nCoV-19) in healthy adults. For TCRbeta chain sequencing, PBMC samples were collected from trial participants at day 0 and at day 28 after the second dose. Overall study outcomes, separate from this receptor: In the small 56-69-year group, the increase in depth fell short of significance, most likely because of low power. No day 14 peak-response samples were available, so repertoires were characterized only after the peak T cell response. Vaccine-associated CD4 TCRs spanned the whole spike protein, with dominant responses in regions 160-218 and 743-854. Epitopes outside the regions mutated in the B.1.351 and B.1.1.7 variants were reportedly recognized by nearly half of the unique spike-specific TCRs. Conclusions about previously exposed vaccinees were limited because only six AZD1222 recipients were SARS-CoV-2 seropositive at baseline. Participants were mostly white British and included more females than males, and it was suggested by the authors that clonal diversity may have been underestimated. After two AZD1222 doses, spike-specific TCR breadth and depth were significantly higher than at day 0 and than in MenACWY recipients.

The CDR3 regions of human TCRbeta chains were analyzed by immunosequencing. For the original study's pipeline: Repertoire TCRs were checked for matches against a reference library of SARS-CoV-2-specific TCRs that had been generated using the MIRA antigen-specificity platform. Breadth was defined as the fraction of unique TCRs that were SARS-CoV-2-associated, and depth was defined as the fraction of total T cells that were SARS-CoV-2-associated. Using the MIRA data, each spike-specific TCR was assigned both to the spike region to which the TCR was reactive and to a CD4 or CD8 class. Log10-transformed breadth and depth values were compared by one-way ANOVA with Sidak's multiple comparisons tests. Entries here come from immuneACCESS through TCRdb and include only in-frame sequences with V and J called. Some clones fail to appear in such tables; in the studies checked, an unresolved V gene covers under half of the shortfall, and the cause of the remainder is unknown. V and J calls plus clone size are reproduced from that table; the DNA served to infer D and trimming. This sample has approximately 110,000 clones in its table, and approximately 88% of those were observed once. The ten largest clones take up about 5% of the sample.

As concerns this clone: No cognate antigen has been identified for it. It has no much larger one-base neighbor in the sample; base qualities were not kept.

This TCR came from an adult in good health. Sequences were derived from peripheral blood, sampled on day 0 of AZD1222 vaccination.

The CDR3 reads as follows: CASSFSQDTEAFF. The sequenced DNA is TGTGCCAGCAGTTTTAGTCAGGATACTGAAGCTTTCTTT. The rearranged chain carries TRBV12-3 or TRBV12-4 and TRBJ1-1; a confident D gene designation cannot be given. V gives up 3 bases and J gives up 5 bases, and the segment between their germline ends measures 10 bases. CDR3 length: 13 amino acids, cysteine to phenylalanine. This entry keeps only the CDR3 DNA: 39 bases, framed from base 1.